Shown below are 9 T cell receptor beta chains from a single sample sequenced in a study of Ad26.COV2.S vaccination and SARS-CoV-2 variants. Here immunoSEQ multiplex PCR was the method, and the copy in TCRdb shows in-frame clones only, minus some. The sample carries hundreds of thousands of clones, roughly 89% recorded once. Treatment reported: 15 to 20 received Ad26.COV2.S at low or high dose, single or two shots; about five received placebo; per-sample allocation not given. The samples date from day 63 after the first vaccine or placebo injection. The source was peripheral blood, collected in a trial of Ad26.COV2.S vaccine versus placebo. All receptors derive from a person aged 18-65 years who received the Ad26.COV2.S COVID-19 vaccine or a placebo.

This chain uses TRBV3-1 (or the pseudogene TRBV3-2) with TRBJ2-3; no firm D call. Germline CDR1 is LGHDT and CDR2 is YNNKEL (reference sequence). V was clipped by 5 bases and J by 6 bases, with 18 bases between them. This CDR3 is 15 amino acids long. DNA of the CDR3: TGTGCCAGCAGCAGAGCTTCCAGCCGCGGCGATACGCAGTATTTT. It codes for CASSRASSRGDTQYF.

The rearrangement uses TRBV19 and TRBJ2-3; D call uncertain. Germline V CDR1 and CDR2: LNHDA, SQIVND (reference sequence). The CDR3 runs to 14 residues. V gave up 3 bases and J gave up 2 bases, with 9 bases separating them. CDR3 protein: CASSISSNTDTQYF. CDR3 bases: TGTGCCAGTAGTATCTCCAGCAACACAGATACGCAGTATTTT.

The chain has TRBV2 and TRBJ2-2; D not resolved. The CDR3 consists of 15 residues. Germline V lookup: CDR1 SNHLY, CDR2 FYNNEI. Trimming shortened V by 2 bases and J by 2 bases, and 9 bases separated the two germline ends. The CDR3 DNA reads as TGTGCCAGCAGTGAATGGACGAGTAACACCGGGGAGCTGTTTTTT. This encodes CASSEWTSNTGELFF.

The J gene is TRBJ2-1, the V gene TRBV5-1, with 8 positions matching TRBD1. Germline V lookup: CDR1 SGHRS, CDR2 YFSETQ. The V gene end was trimmed by 3 bases and the J gene end by 9 bases; junction bases not matched to a gene: 11. This CDR3 region has 15 residues. The CDR3 DNA reads as TGCGCCAGCAGCTCAACAGGGGGGATGGAAAGTGAGCAGTTCTTC. Protein product: CASSSTGGMESEQFF.

The chain is built from TRBV6-5 and TRBJ2-1; 7 nucleotides align to TRBD1. V dropped 7 bases and J dropped 6; count of bases not matched to a gene: 9. The CDR3 is 14 amino acids. The germline V gene encodes CDR1 MNHEY and CDR2 SVGAGI. Here the CDR3 reads CASKKGQLFNEQFF. In nucleotides, the CDR3 is TGTGCCAGCAAAAAGGGACAGCTTTTCAATGAGCAGTTCTTC.

The chain carries TRBV11-2 and TRBJ1-2; a possible D gene is TRBD1 (6 bases). There are 15 residues in the CDR3. V gave up 3 bases and J gave up 4 bases, with 15 bases separating them. Germline CDR1 reads SGHAT; CDR2 reads FQNNGV. The CDR3 DNA reads as TGTGCCAGCAGCTTCGGCCGGGGGCAAGGCTATGGCTACACCTTC. Protein product: CASSFGRGQGYGYTF.

This chain connects TRBV28 to TRBJ1-5; TRBD1 aligns across 7 bases. CDR3 size: 14 residues. Germline V lookup: CDR1 MDHEN, CDR2 SYDVKM. The ends lost 3 bases at V and 6 bases at J; junction bases unmatched: 5. The CDR3 here is CASSLTGSSQPQHF. Here the CDR3 DNA reads TGTGCCAGCAGTTTGACAGGGTCCAGTCAGCCCCAGCATTTT.

There are a few counts of this clone. The rearrangement uses TRBV27 and TRBJ2-3, with TRBD1 identical over 8 bases. The J segment lost 5 bases and the V segment lost 2 bases, leaving 0 bases of the junction unmatched. Per the germline V gene, CDR1 is MNHEY and CDR2 is SMNVEV (reference sequence). This CDR3 is built from 13 residues. The CDR3 DNA reads as TGTGCCAGCAGTTTAGGACAGGGAGATACGCAGTATTTT. Translation gives CASSLGQGDTQYF.

The J gene is TRBJ1-1, the V gene TRBV18; tentative D call: TRBD1 (6 bases). Germline assignment: CDR1 KGHSH and CDR2 LQKENI. V lost 5 bases and J 1 base, leaving 8 bases between the germline ends. The CDR3 runs to 13 residues. In DNA form, the CDR3 reads TGTGCCAGCTCATGGGGACAGAACACTGAAGCTTTCTTT. Translating gives CASSWGQNTEAFF.